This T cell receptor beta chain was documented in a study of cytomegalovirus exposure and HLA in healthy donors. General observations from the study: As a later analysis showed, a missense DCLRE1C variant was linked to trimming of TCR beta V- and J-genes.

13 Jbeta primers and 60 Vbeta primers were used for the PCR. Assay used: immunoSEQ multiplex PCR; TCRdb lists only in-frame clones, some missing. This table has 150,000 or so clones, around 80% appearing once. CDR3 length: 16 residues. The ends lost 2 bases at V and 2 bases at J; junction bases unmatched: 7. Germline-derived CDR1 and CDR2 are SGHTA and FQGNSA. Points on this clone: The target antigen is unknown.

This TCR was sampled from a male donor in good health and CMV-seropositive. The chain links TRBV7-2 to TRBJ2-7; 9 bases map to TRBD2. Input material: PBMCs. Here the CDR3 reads CASSLTSLAGTYEQYF. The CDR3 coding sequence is TGTGCCAGCAGCTTAACTTCGCTAGCGGGAACCTACGAGCAGTACTTC.